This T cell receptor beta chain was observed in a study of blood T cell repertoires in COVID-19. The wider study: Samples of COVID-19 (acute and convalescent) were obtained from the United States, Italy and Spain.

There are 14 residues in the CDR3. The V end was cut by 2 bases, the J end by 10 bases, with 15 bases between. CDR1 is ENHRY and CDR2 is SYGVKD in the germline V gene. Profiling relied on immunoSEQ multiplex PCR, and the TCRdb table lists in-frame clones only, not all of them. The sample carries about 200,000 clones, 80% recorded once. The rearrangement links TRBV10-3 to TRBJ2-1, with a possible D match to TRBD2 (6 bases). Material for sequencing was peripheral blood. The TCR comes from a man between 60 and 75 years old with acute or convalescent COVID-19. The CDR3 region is CAISETPGVGEQFF. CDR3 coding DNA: TGTGCCATCAGTGAGACCCCGGGGGTCGGGGAGCAGTTCTTC.